This T cell receptor (beta chain) was profiled in a study of T-cell reconstitution after alpha-beta-depleted transplantation in children. This clonotype came up many times. Its antigen is undetermined. General observations from the study: The authors attributed T-cell counts and diversity one year after transplant mostly to newly produced T cells. From surviving recipient T cells and thymic progenitors came the high day-60 TCRbeta diversity observed in some patients. About two months after transplant, alpha-beta T cells reportedly came from several hundred expanded graft clones.

The authors prepared the TCRbeta library with unique molecular identifiers. MiXCR, applied by TCRdb to the PCR reads, yields one record per CDR3 protein. This sample has just under 250,000 distinct CDR3 sequences, with 25% found just once. The receptor's source is a girl between 2 and 10 years old with Fanconi anemia, due to receive a stem cell transplant. Specimen: PBMCs, collected before TCRalphabeta/CD19-depleted stem cell transplant.

CDR3 in amino acids: CSARRRDGKKTYEQYF. The CDR3 nucleotides read TGCAGTGCTAGGAGACGGGATGGTAAAAAAACCTACGAGCAGTACTTC. The chain uses TRBV20-1 and TRBJ2-7; perhaps TRBD2 as D (5 bases). V dropped 3 bases and J dropped 2 bases, with 20 bases sitting between them. This CDR3 has 16 residues. Germline lookup yields CDR1 DFQATT and CDR2 SNEGSKA (reference sequence).